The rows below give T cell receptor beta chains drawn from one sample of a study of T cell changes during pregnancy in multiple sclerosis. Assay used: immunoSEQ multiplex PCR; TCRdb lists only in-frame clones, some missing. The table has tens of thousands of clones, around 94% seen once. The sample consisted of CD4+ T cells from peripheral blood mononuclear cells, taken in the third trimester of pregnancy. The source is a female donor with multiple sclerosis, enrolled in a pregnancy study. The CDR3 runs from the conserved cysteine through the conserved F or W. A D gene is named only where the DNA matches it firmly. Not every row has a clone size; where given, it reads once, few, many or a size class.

cdr3_aa: CASSPLQGIGELFF; cdr3_nt: TGTGCCAGCAGTCCCCTCCAGGGGATCGGGGAGCTGTTTTTT; clone_size: NA; v_call: TRBV6-6; j_call: TRBJ2-2; d_call: NA
cdr3_aa: CASSSGWQLKMEQYF; cdr3_nt: TGCGCCAGCTCCTCAGGGTGGCAGTTGAAAATGGAGCAGTACTTC; clone_size: NA; v_call: TRBV5-1; j_call: TRBJ2-7; d_call: NA
cdr3_aa: CASSSSSGANTGELFF; cdr3_nt: TGTGCCAGCAGCTCGTCTAGCGGAGCGAACACCGGGGAGCTGTTTTTT; clone_size: NA; v_call: TRBV7-2; j_call: TRBJ2-2; d_call: TRBD2
cdr3_aa: CASRAGTGVTGELFF; cdr3_nt: TGTGCCAGCAGGGCCGGGACAGGCGTCACCGGGGAGCTGTTTTTT; clone_size: NA; v_call: TRBV6-1; j_call: TRBJ2-2; d_call: TRBD1
cdr3_aa: CASSSIPGTEAFF; cdr3_nt: TGTGCCAGCAGCTCCATACCGGGCACTGAAGCTTTCTTT; clone_size: once; v_call: TRBV7-2; j_call: TRBJ1-1; d_call: NA
cdr3_aa: CASSVASSGSLEQFF; cdr3_nt: TGTGCCAGCAGCGTAGCGTCTAGCGGGAGCCTTGAGCAGTTCTTC; clone_size: NA; v_call: TRBV9; j_call: TRBJ2-1; d_call: TRBD2
cdr3_aa: CASSLLASGSDEQYF; cdr3_nt: TGTGCCAGCAGTTTATTAGCTAGCGGGAGCGACGAGCAGTACTTC; clone_size: NA; v_call: TRBV27; j_call: TRBJ2-7; d_call: TRBD2
cdr3_aa: CAISPSSVETQYF; cdr3_nt: TGTGCCATCAGCCCTAGTTCAGTCGAGACCCAGTACTTC; clone_size: NA; v_call: TRBV10-3; j_call: TRBJ2-5; d_call: NA
cdr3_aa: CASSNPERAGELFF; cdr3_nt: TGTGCCAGCAGCAACCCGGAGCGAGCCGGGGAGCTGTTTTTT; clone_size: NA; v_call: TRBV7-8; j_call: TRBJ2-2; d_call: NA
cdr3_aa: CASSANPAGGVTGELFF; cdr3_nt: TGCGCCAGCAGCGCAAATCCAGCGGGAGGCGTCACCGGGGAGCTGTTTTTT; clone_size: NA; v_call: TRBV4-1; j_call: TRBJ2-2; d_call: TRBD2
cdr3_aa: CSVPGLAGGYNEQFF; cdr3_nt: TGCAGCGTCCCGGGACTAGCGGGAGGATACAATGAGCAGTTCTTC; clone_size: few; v_call: TRBV29-1; j_call: TRBJ2-1; d_call: TRBD2
cdr3_aa: CASSLDRGFPYEQYF; cdr3_nt: TGTGCCAGCAGTCTTGACAGGGGATTCCCCTACGAGCAGTACTTC; clone_size: NA; v_call: TRBV28; j_call: TRBJ2-7; d_call: TRBD1
cdr3_aa: CAISVAGGGTDTQYF; cdr3_nt: TGTGCCATCAGTGTTGCAGGGGGCGGTACAGATACGCAGTATTTT; clone_size: NA; v_call: TRBV10-3; j_call: TRBJ2-3; d_call: TRBD1
cdr3_aa: CASGLAGIVYEQYF; cdr3_nt: TGTGCCAGCGGACTAGCGGGCATAGTCTACGAGCAGTACTTC; clone_size: NA; v_call: TRBV5-4; j_call: TRBJ2-7; d_call: TRBD2
cdr3_aa: CASSIRSGGGATEAFF; cdr3_nt: TGTGCCAGTAGTATAAGGAGTGGGGGGGGAGCGACTGAAGCTTTCTTT; clone_size: NA; v_call: TRBV19; j_call: TRBJ1-1; d_call: NA
cdr3_aa: CASSYQRGPREQYF; cdr3_nt: TGTGCCAGCAGCTATCAGAGGGGGCCGCGGGAGCAGTACTTC; clone_size: NA; v_call: TRBV5-4; j_call: TRBJ2-7; d_call: TRBD1
cdr3_aa: CASSPTPTGFVTDTQYF; cdr3_nt: TGTGCCAGCAGCCCGACGCCTACAGGGTTCGTCACAGATACGCAGTATTTT; clone_size: NA; v_call: TRBV5-4; j_call: TRBJ2-3; d_call: NA
cdr3_aa: CASSPQGAPSEQYF; cdr3_nt: TGTGCCAGCAGCCCACAGGGGGCTCCAAGCGAGCAGTACTTC; clone_size: NA; v_call: TRBV4-2; j_call: TRBJ2-7; d_call: TRBD1
cdr3_aa: CASSLDGGRRGTQYF; cdr3_nt: TGTGCCAGCAGCTTAGACGGCGGGAGGAGGGGGACCCAGTACTTC; clone_size: NA; v_call: TRBV11-2; j_call: TRBJ2-5; d_call: TRBD2
cdr3_aa: CASSPRSGSKSEQFF; cdr3_nt: TGTGCCAGCTCACCACGAAGCGGGAGCAAAAGTGAGCAGTTCTTC; clone_size: NA; v_call: TRBV18; j_call: TRBJ2-1; d_call: TRBD2
cdr3_aa: CASSIDRASTDEQFF; cdr3_nt: TGTGCCAGTAGTATAGACAGGGCCTCCACGGATGAGCAGTTCTTC; clone_size: few; v_call: TRBV19; j_call: TRBJ2-1; d_call: NA
cdr3_aa: CASSLGLAGSGRQYF; cdr3_nt: TGTGCCAGCAGCTTAGGACTAGCGGGTTCGGGGCGGCAGTACTTC; clone_size: NA; v_call: TRBV7-2; j_call: TRBJ2-7; d_call: TRBD2
cdr3_aa: CASSLVRTGEYF; cdr3_nt: TGTGCCAGCAGCTTAGTTCGGACAGGGGAGTACTTC; clone_size: NA; v_call: TRBV11-2; j_call: TRBJ2-7; d_call: TRBD1
cdr3_aa: CSVEDRAGTRNSPEQFF; cdr3_nt: TGCAGCGTTGAAGATCGAGCCGGGACTAGAAATTCTCCTGAGCAGTTCTTC; clone_size: NA; v_call: TRBV29-1; j_call: TRBJ2-1; d_call: TRBD2
cdr3_aa: CASSIEGQTFYNEQFF; cdr3_nt: TGTGCCAGTAGTATAGAAGGACAGACATTTTACAATGAGCAGTTCTTC; clone_size: NA; v_call: TRBV19; j_call: TRBJ2-1; d_call: NA
cdr3_aa: CASSLTGPYNEQFF; cdr3_nt: TGTGCCAGCAGCCTTACAGGGCCCTACAATGAGCAGTTCTTC; clone_size: NA; v_call: TRBV28; j_call: TRBJ2-1; d_call: NA
cdr3_aa: CASSLVGSGANVLTF; cdr3_nt: TGCGCCAGCAGCTTGGTCGGGTCTGGGGCCAACGTCCTGACTTTC; clone_size: NA; v_call: TRBV5-1; j_call: TRBJ2-6; d_call: NA
cdr3_aa: CASSQGGLAGKAADTQYF; cdr3_nt: TGTGCCAGCAGCCAAGGTGGCCTAGCGGGTAAGGCAGCAGATACGCAGTATTTT; clone_size: NA; v_call: TRBV4-2; j_call: TRBJ2-3; d_call: TRBD2
cdr3_aa: CASSMNRQGFYNEQFF; cdr3_nt: TGTGCCAGTAGTATGAACAGGCAGGGGTTCTACAATGAGCAGTTCTTC; clone_size: NA; v_call: TRBV19; j_call: TRBJ2-1; d_call: NA
cdr3_aa: CASSPATATGYTF; cdr3_nt: TGTGCCAGCTCACCAGCGACAGCTACCGGCTACACCTTC; clone_size: NA; v_call: TRBV18; j_call: TRBJ1-2; d_call: NA
cdr3_aa: CASSVDARGAGNTIYF; cdr3_nt: TGTGCCAGCAGCGTAGACGCCAGGGGGGCTGGAAACACCATATATTTT; clone_size: NA; v_call: TRBV9; j_call: TRBJ1-3; d_call: TRBD1
cdr3_aa: CASSERQAGRGAGSSYEQYF; cdr3_nt: TGTGCCAGCAGTGAAAGGCAGGCAGGGCGAGGCGCGGGGAGCTCCTACGAGCAGTACTTC; clone_size: NA; v_call: TRBV2; j_call: TRBJ2-7; d_call: NA
cdr3_aa: CASSAGTKPRTQYF; cdr3_nt: TGTGCCAGCAGTGCCGGGACAAAGCCGCGGACCCAGTACTTC; clone_size: NA; v_call: TRBV2; j_call: TRBJ2-5; d_call: NA
cdr3_aa: CSVRQGPYEQYF; cdr3_nt: TGCAGCGTCCGTCAGGGGCCCTACGAGCAGTACTTC; clone_size: NA; v_call: TRBV29-1; j_call: TRBJ2-7; d_call: NA
cdr3_aa: CATSTPGFSSTDTQYF; cdr3_nt: TGTGCCACCAGCACCCCCGGGTTTTCTAGCACAGATACGCAGTATTTT; clone_size: NA; v_call: TRBV15; j_call: TRBJ2-3; d_call: NA
cdr3_aa: CASRRDRNTIYF; cdr3_nt: TGTGCCAGCCGGAGGGATAGAAACACCATATATTTT; clone_size: NA; v_call: TRBV6-4; j_call: TRBJ1-3; d_call: NA
cdr3_aa: CASTRNENTEAFF; cdr3_nt: TGTGCCAGCACCAGAAATGAGAACACTGAAGCTTTCTTT; clone_size: once; v_call: TRBV6-6; j_call: TRBJ1-1; d_call: NA
cdr3_aa: CASSVGVGTGQKNIQYF; cdr3_nt: TGTGCCAGCAGCGTGGGGGTGGGGACAGGTCAAAAAAACATTCAGTACTTC; clone_size: NA; v_call: TRBV9; j_call: TRBJ2-4; d_call: TRBD1
cdr3_aa: CASSPGGTGETQYF; cdr3_nt: TGTGCCAGCTCACCGGGGGGAACTGGGGAGACCCAGTACTTC; clone_size: NA; v_call: TRBV18; j_call: TRBJ2-5; d_call: NA
cdr3_aa: CASSSGQGASGTSEQFF; cdr3_nt: TGTGCCAGCAGCTCAGGCCAGGGGGCTAGCGGGACCAGTGAGCAGTTCTTC; clone_size: NA; v_call: TRBV7-2; j_call: TRBJ2-1; d_call: NA
cdr3_aa: CASRFSGSNTGELFF; cdr3_nt: TGTGCCAGCAGGTTCTCGGGTTCGAACACCGGGGAGCTGTTTTTT; clone_size: NA; v_call: TRBV5-5; j_call: TRBJ2-2; d_call: NA
cdr3_aa: CASSADSHPYGYTF; cdr3_nt: TGTGCCAGCAGCGCTGACAGCCACCCCTATGGCTACACCTTC; clone_size: NA; v_call: TRBV9; j_call: TRBJ1-2; d_call: NA
cdr3_aa: CASSLLTSGRYNEQFF; cdr3_nt: TGTGCCAGCAGCTTACTGACTAGCGGGAGATACAATGAGCAGTTCTTC; clone_size: NA; v_call: TRBV7-9; j_call: TRBJ2-1; d_call: TRBD2
cdr3_aa: CASSPRDRVEKLFF; cdr3_nt: TGTGCCAGCAGCCCAAGGGACAGGGTTGAAAAACTGTTTTTT; clone_size: NA; v_call: TRBV7-8; j_call: TRBJ1-4; d_call: TRBD1
cdr3_aa: CSVRSSGSWGDTQYF; cdr3_nt: TGCAGCGTGCGGAGTAGCGGGAGTTGGGGGGATACGCAGTATTTT; clone_size: once; v_call: TRBV29-1; j_call: TRBJ2-3; d_call: TRBD2
cdr3_aa: CASSPVPKGQTLGYTF; cdr3_nt: TGTGCCAGCAGCCCAGTACCAAAAGGACAGACGTTAGGCTACACCTTC; clone_size: NA; v_call: TRBV9; j_call: TRBJ1-2; d_call: NA
cdr3_aa: CAISRGTGWNEQYF; cdr3_nt: TGTGCCATCAGTAGAGGGACAGGGTGGAACGAGCAGTACTTC; clone_size: NA; v_call: TRBV10-3; j_call: TRBJ2-7; d_call: TRBD1